Each of the 15 T cell receptor beta chains below was sequenced from the same sample in a study of blood T cell repertoires in COVID-19. The table came from immunoSEQ multiplex PCR; TCRdb's copy has only in-frame clones and leaves some out. Altogether over 140,000 clones are present, roughly 85% being singletons, with the ten largest covering around 2.9%. Sequences were obtained from PBMCs or T cells enriched from blood (not recorded which). Receptor source: a woman between 50 and 59 years old who had recovered from COVID-19.

CDR3 in amino acids: CASSSPGLASSDTQYF. The CDR3 bases are TGTGCCAGCAGTTCACCGGGACTAGCGTCCTCAGATACGCAGTATTTT. V is TRBV28 and J is TRBJ2-3; 10 bases fit TRBD2. V lost 4 bases and J lost 4; bases outside the gene matches: 8. The CDR3 runs 16 residues. CDR1 is MDHEN and CDR2 is SYDVKM in the germline V gene.

The chain links TRBV10-1 to TRBJ1-5; the D gene is possibly TRBD1 (5 bases). Germline CDR1 and CDR2: WNHNN and SYGVQD (reference sequence). Trimming shortened V by 3 bases and J by 6 bases, and 6 bases separated the two germline ends. The CDR3 runs to 12 residues. The CDR3 DNA reads as TGCGCCAGCAGTGATACAGGTCAGCCCCAGCATTTT. It codes for CASSDTGQPQHF.

This clone turned up a few times. The rearrangement uses TRBV7-9 and TRBJ2-1; the match to TRBD1 covers 7 bases. This CDR3 is built from 17 residues. The germline gives CDR1 SEHNR, CDR2 FQNEAQ (reference sequence). V trimming: 5 bases; J trimming: 0 bases; junction bases outside the gene matches: 10. The CDR3 region is CASSNRDSQSSYNEQFF. The CDR3 nucleotides read TGTGCCAGCAGCAACCGGGACAGCCAAAGCTCCTACAATGAGCAGTTCTTC.

V is TRBV4-1 and J is TRBJ1-6, with a possible D match to TRBD1 (5 bases). V shed 4 bases and J shed 5 bases, with 9 bases lying between them. CDR3 length equals 14 residues. Germline V CDR1 and CDR2: MGHRA, YSYEKL. CDR3 region: CASSRSRDNSPLHF. CDR3 sequence (DNA): TGCGCCAGCAGCCGAAGCAGGGATAATTCACCCCTCCACTTT.

The gene calls are TRBV10-3 and TRBJ1-1; TRBD1 might be the D (6 bases). CDR1 and CDR2 from the germline V gene are ENHRY and SYGVKD. CDR3 length: 12 residues. V lost 6 bases, J lost 5 bases, and 10 bases lay in between. The DNA for the CDR3 is TGTGCCATCAGGGAGGGGGGGACTGAAGCTTTCTTT. Protein product: CAIREGGTEAFF.

This clone appeared a single time. This chain connects TRBV9 to TRBJ1-1; TRBD1 agrees at 7 bases. This CDR3 region has 14 residues. V was pared by 4 bases and J by 0 bases, with 3 bases of the junction left unmatched. CDR1 and CDR2 (germline): SGDLS, YYNGEE. CDR3 sequence (DNA): TGTGCCAGCAGCCAGGGACAGTTGAACACTGAAGCTTTCTTT. Translating gives CASSQGQLNTEAFF. Full variable domain (remainder filled in from reference TRBV9 and TRBJ1-1): DSGVTQTPKHLITATGQRVTLRCSPRSGDLSVYWYQQSLDQGLQFLIQYYNGEERAKGNILERFSAQQFPDLHSELNLSSLELGDSALYFCASSQGQLNTEAFFGQGTRLTVV.

The CDR3 region has the DNA TGCGCCAGCAGCGTGAGACAGGGCGGCACTGAAGCTTTCTTT. This sequence encodes CASSVRQGGTEAFF. The rearrangement uses TRBV5-1 and TRBJ1-1; 7 positions agree with TRBD1. The J segment lost 4 bases and the V segment lost 4 bases, leaving 7 bases of the junction unmatched. In germline, CDR1 is SGHRS, CDR2 YFSETQ. The CDR3 runs to 14 residues.

The chain combines TRBV5-1 with TRBJ1-6; D gene uncertain. The CDR3 spans 14 residues. Germline CDR1 is SGHRS and CDR2 is YFSETQ. The V and J ends lost 0 bases and 10 bases respectively, with 11 bases between them. CDR3 sequence (DNA): TGCGCCAGCAGCTTGGACCCCGAGCGGTCACCCCTCCACTTT. Translating gives CASSLDPERSPLHF.

The chain employs TRBV19 and TRBJ2-5; 7 bases line up with TRBD1. The CDR3 runs 17 residues. Germline CDR1 and CDR2: LNHDA and SQIVND (reference sequence). The J segment lost 3 bases and the V segment lost 5 bases, leaving 15 bases of the junction unmatched. The CDR3 DNA follows: TGTGCCAGTAGTCTAACAAGACCGGGACAGAAGAAAGAGACCCAGTACTTC. It encodes CASSLTRPGQKKETQYF.

The table lists this clone with a few counts. The chain has TRBV6-4 and TRBJ2-2; D gene ambiguous. Trimming shortened V by 0 bases and J by 7 bases, and 9 bases separated the two germline ends. CDR3 length equals 14 residues. Germline CDR1 reads MRHNA; CDR2 reads SNTAGT. Here the CDR3 DNA reads TGTGCCAGCAGTGACTCGAATTTCGGCGGGGAGCTGTTTTTT. This gives the protein CASSDSNFGGELFF.

The rearrangement links TRBV5-1 to TRBJ2-2, with D tentatively TRBD2 (5 bases). Deletions cut 2 bases from V and 5 bases from J, with 13 bases between. CDR3 length: 15 amino acids. Per the germline V gene, CDR1 is SGHRS and CDR2 is YFSETQ. The CDR3 region is CASSLGQRGTGELFF. The CDR3 DNA is TGCGCCAGCAGCTTAGGCCAGAGAGGGACCGGGGAGCTGTTTTTT.

The chain carries TRBV11-2 and TRBJ2-7, with TRBD1 matching over 7 bases. CDR3 length: 15 amino acids. The V gene's germline CDR1 is SGHAT and CDR2 FQNNGV. Trimming at V came to 5 bases and at J to 1 base, leaving 8 bases not matched to a gene. The CDR3 region has the DNA TGTGCCAGCAGCCCCGCCGGGACAGAATCCTACGAGCAGTACTTC. This sequence encodes CASSPAGTESYEQYF.

V gene TRBV24-1 combines with J gene TRBJ1-5; 8 bases map to TRBD1. The CDR3 sequence is 16 residues long. CDR1 is KGHDR and CDR2 is SFDVKD in the germline V gene. Losses at the gene ends were 3 bases for V and 5 bases for J; bases not matched to a gene: 8. This CDR3 is CATSDPKDRVDQPQHF. The CDR3 DNA is TGTGCCACCAGTGATCCTAAGGACAGGGTTGATCAGCCCCAGCATTTT.

This sequence joins TRBV4-2 and TRBJ2-1; TRBD2 matches at 15 bases. CDR3 length equals 19 residues. V lost 8 bases to trimming and J lost 0 bases; unmatched junction nucleotides: 11. CDR1 and CDR2 from the germline V gene are LGHNA and YNFKEQ. DNA for the CDR3: TGTGCCAGCCGGCAGGGGACTAGCGGGGGGACCAGCTCCTACAATGAGCAGTTCTTC. This codes for CASRQGTSGGTSSYNEQFF.

This clone appeared once. V gene TRBV14 combines with J gene TRBJ1-1, with D possibly TRBD1 on 5 matching bases. V lost 3 bases and J 5 bases, leaving 22 bases between the germline ends. CDR3 length: 17 residues. Germline V CDR1 and CDR2: SGHDN, FVKESK. CDR3 DNA: TGTGCCAGCAGCCAGATTCCGAAGGGACTCCGGCTGACTGAAGCTTTCTTT. Its protein product is CASSQIPKGLRLTEAFF. Full variable domain (rest looked up from reference TRBV14 and TRBJ1-1): EAGVTQFPSHSVIEKGQTVTLRCDPISGHDNLYWYRRVMGKEIKFLLHFVKESKQDESGMPNNRFLAERTGGTYSTLKVQPAELEDSGVYFCASSQIPKGLRLTEAFFGQGTRLTVV.